The clone carrying this TCR beta chain was observed a few times. Of the isolated RNA, all was reverse transcribed, and so the sequenced material was expressed TCRB transcripts. Profiled with immunoSEQ multiplex PCR; TCRdb holds only in-frame clones, not every one. Of 250,000 to 350,000 clones listed, 11% are singletons. This entry comes from a study of beta chain features in type 1 diabetes. Study overall: The study examined about 100,000,000 sorted cells across all samples.

Every donor provided one heparinised blood draw, which averaged about 110 mL. CD45RO/CCR7/CD25/CD127/CD95/CD27 separated CD4+ naive, central memory, regulatory and stem cell-like memory cells by sorting. This CDR3 has 15 amino acids. In germline, CDR1 is SGHRS, CDR2 YFSETQ. J gave up 5 bases and V 1 base, and 6 bases lay outside the gene matches. Sequencing input: naive CD4+ T cells from blood. The rearrangement uses TRBV5-1 and TRBJ2-1; TRBD2 agrees at 7 bases. The clonotype comes from a woman aged 25-40 years in good health. The CDR3 here is CASSLITSANNEQFF. CDR3 DNA sequence: TGCGCCAGCAGCTTGATTACTAGCGCTAACAATGAGCAGTTCTTC.